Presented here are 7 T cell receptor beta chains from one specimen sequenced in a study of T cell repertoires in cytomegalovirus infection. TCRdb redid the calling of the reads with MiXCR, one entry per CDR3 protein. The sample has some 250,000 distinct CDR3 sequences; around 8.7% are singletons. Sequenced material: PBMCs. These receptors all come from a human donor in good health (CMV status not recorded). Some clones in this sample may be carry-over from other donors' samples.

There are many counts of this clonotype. CDR3 loop: CASSLVGAGGYEQYF. The CDR3 region has the DNA TGTGCCAGCAGCTTGGTTGGTGCCGGGGGGTACGAGCAGTACTTC. The V call is TRBV7-2, the J call TRBJ2-7; TRBD2 matches at 7 bases. CDR1 and CDR2 from the germline V gene are SGHTA and FQGNSA. The J segment lost 4 bases and the V segment lost 3 bases, leaving 9 bases of the junction unmatched. The CDR3 totals 15 residues.

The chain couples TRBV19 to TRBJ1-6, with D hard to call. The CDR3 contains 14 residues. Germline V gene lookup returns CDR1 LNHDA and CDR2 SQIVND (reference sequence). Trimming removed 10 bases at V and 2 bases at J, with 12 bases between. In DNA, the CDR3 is TGTGCCACCGCTGAAGGGCCCTATAATTCACCCCTCCACTTT. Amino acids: CATAEGPYNSPLHF.

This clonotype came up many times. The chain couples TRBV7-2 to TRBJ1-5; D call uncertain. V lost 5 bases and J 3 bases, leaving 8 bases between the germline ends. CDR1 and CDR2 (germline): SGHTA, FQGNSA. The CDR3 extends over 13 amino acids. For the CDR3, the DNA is TGTGCCAGCAGCCCGTCGAACAATCAGCCCCAGCATTTT. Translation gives CASSPSNNQPQHF. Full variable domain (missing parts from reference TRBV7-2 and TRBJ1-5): GAGVSQSPSNKVTEKGKDVELRCDPISGHTALYWYRQSLGQGLEFLIYFQGNSAPDKSGLPSDRFSAERTGGSVSTLTIQRTQQEDSAVYLCASSPSNNQPQHFGDGTRLSIL.

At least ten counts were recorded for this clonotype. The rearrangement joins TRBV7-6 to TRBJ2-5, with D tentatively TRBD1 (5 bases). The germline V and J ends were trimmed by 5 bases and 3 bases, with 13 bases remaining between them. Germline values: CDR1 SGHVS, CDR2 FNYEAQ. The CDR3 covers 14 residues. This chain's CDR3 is CASSQTTAKETQYF. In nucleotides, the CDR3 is TGTGCCAGCAGCCAGACGACAGCAAAAGAGACCCAGTACTTC.

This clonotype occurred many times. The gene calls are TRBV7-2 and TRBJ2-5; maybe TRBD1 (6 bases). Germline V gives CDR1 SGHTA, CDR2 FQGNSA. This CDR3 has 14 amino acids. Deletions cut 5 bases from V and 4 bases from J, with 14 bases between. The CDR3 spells CASSPKQGRETQYF. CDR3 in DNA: TGTGCCAGCAGCCCCAAACAGGGACGAGAGACCCAGTACTTC.

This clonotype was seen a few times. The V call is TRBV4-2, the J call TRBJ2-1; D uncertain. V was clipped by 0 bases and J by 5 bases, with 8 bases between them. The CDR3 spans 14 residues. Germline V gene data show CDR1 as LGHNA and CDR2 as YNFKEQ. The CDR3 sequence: CASSQDNGHNEQFF. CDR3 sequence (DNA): TGTGCCAGCAGCCAAGATAATGGACACAATGAGCAGTTCTTC.

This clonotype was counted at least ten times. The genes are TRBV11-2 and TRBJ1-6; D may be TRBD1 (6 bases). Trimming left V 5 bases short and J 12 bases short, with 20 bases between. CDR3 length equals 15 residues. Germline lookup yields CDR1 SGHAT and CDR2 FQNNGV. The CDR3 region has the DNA TGTGCCAGCAGCCCAGACAGGAAAGGTTGGATACCCCTCCACTTT. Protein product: CASSPDRKGWIPLHF.